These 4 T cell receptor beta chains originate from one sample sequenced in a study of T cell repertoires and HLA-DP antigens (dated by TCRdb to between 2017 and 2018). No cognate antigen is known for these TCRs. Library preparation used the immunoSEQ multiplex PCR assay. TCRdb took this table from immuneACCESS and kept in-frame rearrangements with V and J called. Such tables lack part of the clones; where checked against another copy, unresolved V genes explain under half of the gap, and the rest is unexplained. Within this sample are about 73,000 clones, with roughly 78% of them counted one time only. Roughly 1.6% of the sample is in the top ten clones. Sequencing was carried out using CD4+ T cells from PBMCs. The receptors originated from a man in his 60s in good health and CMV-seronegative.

The CDR3, as DNA: TGTGCCAGCAGTGACAAGTGGCCGGCTCTCAATAGCAATCAGCCCCAGCATTTT. Translating gives CASSDKWPALNSNQPQHF. This chain connects TRBV2 to TRBJ1-5, with unresolved D. The CDR3 has 18 residues. Germline V gene lookup returns CDR1 SNHLY and CDR2 FYNNEI. Trimming stripped 3 bases from V and 0 bases from J, with 18 bases between.

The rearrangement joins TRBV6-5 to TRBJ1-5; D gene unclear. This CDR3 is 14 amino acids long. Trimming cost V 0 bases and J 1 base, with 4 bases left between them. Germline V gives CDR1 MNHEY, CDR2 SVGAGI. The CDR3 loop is CASSYSPSNQPQHF. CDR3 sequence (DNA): TGTGCCAGCAGTTACTCGCCCAGCAATCAGCCCCAGCATTTT.

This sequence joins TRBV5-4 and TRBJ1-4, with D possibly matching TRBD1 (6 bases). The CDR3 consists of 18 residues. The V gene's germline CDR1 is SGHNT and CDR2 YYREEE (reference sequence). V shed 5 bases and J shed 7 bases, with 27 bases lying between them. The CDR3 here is CASSQAHGMGALGEKLFF. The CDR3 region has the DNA TGTGCCAGCAGTCAGGCCCACGGTATGGGGGCTCTGGGTGAAAAACTGTTTTTT.

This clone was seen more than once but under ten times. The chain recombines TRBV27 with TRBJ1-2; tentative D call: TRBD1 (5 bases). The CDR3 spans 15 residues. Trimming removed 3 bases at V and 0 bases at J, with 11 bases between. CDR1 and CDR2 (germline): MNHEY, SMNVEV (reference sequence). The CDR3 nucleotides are TGTGCCAGCAGTTTCAGTGGACACCCTAACTATGGCTACACCTTC. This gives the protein CASSFSGHPNYGYTF.